This T cell receptor beta chain was captured in a study of long-term antiretroviral therapy in people with HIV. Trimming removed 5 bases at V and 3 bases at J, with 14 bases between. Germline V gene sequence: CDR1 SEHNR, CDR2 FQNEAQ (reference sequence). CDR3 size: 16 residues. The sample holds one count of this clone. Researchers ran immunoSEQ v3.0 at survey level. Sequenced by immunoSEQ multiplex PCR; TCRdb stores in-frame clones only, minus some. The table records about 25,000 clones, approximately 95% of them present only once. The chain links TRBV7-9 to TRBJ1-6; D is possibly TRBD1 (5 bases). This specimen consisted of unsorted PBMCs, obtained 7.6 years after starting antiretroviral therapy. The sequence derives from a woman aged 40 to 50 with HIV. CDR3: CASSPGAGLYNSPLHF. In DNA form, the CDR3 reads TGTGCCAGCAGCCCCGGGGCAGGCCTCTATAATTCACCCCTCCACTTT.